The TCR beta chain described here comes from a study of cytomegalovirus exposure and HLA in healthy donors. Study overall: Among 150 million to 200 million T cells, an earlier analysis found 117 million unique TCR beta sequences.

Findings and limits, study-wide: Later, TCR association rates were found to vary by HLA locus, highest for DRB1 and lowest for HLA-C. Sequences of the TCR beta chain were said to predict the HLA-A and HLA-B alleles of most subjects accurately. In vitro data verified a few CMV-associated chains as specific for CMV antigens.

The PCR ran on 60 Vbeta and 13 Jbeta primers. Only in-frame clones appear in the TCRdb table, and some are missing; sequencing was by immunoSEQ multiplex PCR. The table shows roughly 120,000 clones, with around two thirds occurring only once. V lost 5 bases to trimming and J lost 2 bases; unmatched junction nucleotides: 6. This CDR3 is built from 15 residues. In germline, CDR1 is MNHNS, CDR2 SASEGT. Comment on this clone: Its target is unknown.

The TCR comes from a man in his 60s in good health and CMV-seropositive. This chain connects TRBV6-1 to TRBJ2-7; 10 bases agree with TRBD1. The specimen sequenced was PBMCs. In DNA, the CDR3 is TGTGCCAGCAGTTTCCGGACAGGGGGGCCCTACGAGCAGTACTTC. Protein: CASSFRTGGPYEQYF.